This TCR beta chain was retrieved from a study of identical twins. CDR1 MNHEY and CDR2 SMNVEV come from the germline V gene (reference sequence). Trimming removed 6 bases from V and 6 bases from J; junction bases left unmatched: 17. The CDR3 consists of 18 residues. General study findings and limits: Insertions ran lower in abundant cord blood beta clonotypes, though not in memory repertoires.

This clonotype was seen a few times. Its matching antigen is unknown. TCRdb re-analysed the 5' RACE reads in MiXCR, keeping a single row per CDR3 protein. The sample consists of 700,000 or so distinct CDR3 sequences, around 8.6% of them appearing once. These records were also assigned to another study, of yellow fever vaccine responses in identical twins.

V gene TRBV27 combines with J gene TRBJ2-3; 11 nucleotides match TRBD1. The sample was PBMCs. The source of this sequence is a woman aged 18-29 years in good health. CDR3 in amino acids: CASSAFPLLGQGADTQYF. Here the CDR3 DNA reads TGTGCCAGCAGCGCGTTTCCTCTTCTAGGACAGGGGGCTGATACGCAGTATTTT.